The entry below describes one TCR beta chain. These data come from a study of OX40 agonist ivuxolimab in advanced cancers. The overall study: Averaging about 60 years in age, with a range of roughly 20 to 90, the cohort was around 83% male.

Libraries were prepared by immunoSEQ multiplex PCR; TCRdb keeps only in-frame clonotypes and omits some of them. The table includes roughly 80,000 clones, approximately 80% detected once. This CDR3 comprises 16 residues. The V gene's germline CDR1 is SGHNT and CDR2 YYREEE (reference sequence). V lost 0 bases to trimming and J lost 6 bases; unmatched junction nucleotides: 9. The rearrangement joins TRBV5-4 to TRBJ2-3, with 8 bases fitting TRBD2. The material sequenced was CD4+ or CD8+ T cells sorted from blood, taken in a trial of the OX40 agonist ivuxolimab. The receptor comes from an adult with an advanced solid tumor such as melanoma, head and neck, liver or kidney cancer. The CDR3 DNA sequence: TGTGCCAGCAGCTTGGGCCGGGGGGGTGGAAGGGATACGCAGTATTTT. Translation gives CASSLGRGGGRDTQYF.